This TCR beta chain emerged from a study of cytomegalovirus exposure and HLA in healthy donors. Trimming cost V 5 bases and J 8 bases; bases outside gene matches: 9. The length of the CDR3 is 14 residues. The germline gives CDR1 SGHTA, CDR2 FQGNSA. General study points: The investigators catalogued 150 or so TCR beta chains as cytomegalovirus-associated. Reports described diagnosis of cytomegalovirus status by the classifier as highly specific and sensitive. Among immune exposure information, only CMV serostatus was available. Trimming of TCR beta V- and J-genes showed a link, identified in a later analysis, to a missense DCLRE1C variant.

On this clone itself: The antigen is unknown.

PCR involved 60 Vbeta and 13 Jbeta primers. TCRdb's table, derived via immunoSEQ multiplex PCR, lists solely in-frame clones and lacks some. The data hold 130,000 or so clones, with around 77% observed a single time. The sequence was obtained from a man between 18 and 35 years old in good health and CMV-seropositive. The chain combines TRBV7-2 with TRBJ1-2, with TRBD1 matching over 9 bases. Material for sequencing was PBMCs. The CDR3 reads CASSPTGGEWGYTF. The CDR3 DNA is TGTGCCAGCAGCCCAACAGGGGGCGAGTGGGGCTACACCTTC.